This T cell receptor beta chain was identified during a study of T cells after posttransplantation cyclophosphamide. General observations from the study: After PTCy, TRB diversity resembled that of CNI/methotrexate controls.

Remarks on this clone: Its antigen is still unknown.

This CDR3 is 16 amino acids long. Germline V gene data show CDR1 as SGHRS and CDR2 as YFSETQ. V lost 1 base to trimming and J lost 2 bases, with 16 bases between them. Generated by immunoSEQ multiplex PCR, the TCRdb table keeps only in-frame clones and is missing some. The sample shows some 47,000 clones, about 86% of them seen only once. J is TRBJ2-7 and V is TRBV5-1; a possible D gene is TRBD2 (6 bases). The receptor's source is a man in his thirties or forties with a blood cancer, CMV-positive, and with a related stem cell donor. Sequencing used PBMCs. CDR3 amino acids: CASSLHPGSTAYEQYF. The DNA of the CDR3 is TGCGCCAGCAGCTTGCACCCCGGGAGTACTGCCTACGAGCAGTACTTC.